This TCR beta chain was identified in a study of cytomegalovirus exposure and HLA in healthy donors. Whole-study results and caveats: Under in vitro conditions, three CMV-associated chains were confirmed as specific for CMV antigens.

To note about this clone: The target antigen is unknown.

Method: immunoSEQ multiplex PCR; TCRdb's copy keeps in-frame clones and lacks some. The data contain about 63,000 clones, around 90% of them seen just once; the ten biggest clones take up 0.95% to 1.5%. V was shortened by 7 bases and J by 4 bases, with 19 bases between the two germline ends. The CDR3 has 15 residues. Germline CDR1 MNHEY, CDR2 SVGAGI. These donors were members of the approximately 120-subject validation cohort, a group separate from the roughly 670-subject first cohort. The clonotype originates from a woman aged 18-35 years in good health and CMV-seronegative. Sequenced input: PBMCs. The genes are TRBV6-5 and TRBJ1-1; D might be TRBD1 (6 bases). The CDR3 loop reads CASNIHMGATTEAFF. As DNA, the CDR3 is TGTGCCAGCAATATACACATGGGGGCGACCACTGAAGCTTTCTTT.